The 25 T cell receptor beta chains presented below share a single source sample, sequenced in a study of graft-versus-host responses after intestinal transplantation. The table came from immunoSEQ multiplex PCR; TCRdb's copy has only in-frame clones and leaves some out. The table shows about 120,000 clones, with approximately 90% occurring only once. These receptors' antigens are unknown. This specimen was unstimulated CD4+ T cells sorted from spleen or lymph node cells, taken before intestinal transplant. The receptors originated from a human donor who received an intestinal transplant.

V gene TRBV7-3 combines with J gene TRBJ2-7; tentatively, D is TRBD1 (7 bases). V lost 6 bases and J lost 3, with 15 bases in between. The CDR3 has 14 amino acids. Germline values: CDR1 SGHTA, CDR2 FQGTGA. The CDR3 sequence is CASSWRQGGYEQYF. In DNA, the CDR3 is TGTGCCAGCAGTTGGAGACAGGGAGGCTACGAGCAGTACTTC.

The chain couples TRBV28 to TRBJ1-3, with TRBD1 as a possible D gene (6 bases). The V end was cut by 6 bases, the J end by 0 bases, with 9 bases between. This CDR3 comprises 14 residues. In germline, CDR1 is MDHEN, CDR2 SYDVKM. CDR3 bases: TGTGCCAGCAGGGAAGGGGGCTCTGGAAACACCATATATTTT. Translated, it gives CASREGGSGNTIYF.

The chain uses TRBV19 and TRBJ2-3; 8 bases match TRBD1. CDR3 length: 17 residues. The trim removed 5 bases at V and 0 bases at J, leaving 10 bases unmatched. CDR1 is LNHDA and CDR2 is SQIVND in the germline V gene (reference sequence). The CDR3 nucleotides read TGTGCCAGTAGTCCCGAAGGGGGGACAGGTAGCACAGATACGCAGTATTTT. It encodes CASSPEGGTGSTDTQYF.

The chain employs TRBV2 and TRBJ2-3; perhaps TRBD1 as D (6 bases). Looked up from germline, CDR1 is SNHLY and CDR2 is FYNNEI. This CDR3 spans 14 amino acids. Trimming stripped 5 bases from V and 3 bases from J, with 12 bases between. Here the CDR3 DNA reads TGTGCCAGCAGTTACAGGGAACGAACAGATACGCAGTATTTT. Protein sequence: CASSYRERTDTQYF.

The chain carries TRBV5-1 and TRBJ2-2, with D possibly TRBD2 on 6 matching bases. Germline CDR1 is SGHRS and CDR2 is YFSETQ. V was pared by 2 bases and J by 4 bases, with 15 bases between. CDR3 length: 16 residues. This CDR3 is CASSLLPHGGTGELFF. CDR3 DNA: TGCGCCAGCAGCTTACTCCCTCACGGGGGCACCGGGGAGCTGTTTTTT.

CDR3 coding DNA: TGTGCCAGCAGACGGGACAGGGGTTATGGCTACACCTTC. Residues: CASRRDRGYGYTF. The gene calls are TRBV7-6 and TRBJ1-2, with 10 bases that match TRBD1. Germline values: CDR1 SGHVS, CDR2 FNYEAQ. With 6 bases clipped from V and 5 bases from J, the junction kept 3 bases outside the gene matches. The CDR3 length is 13 residues. The whole variable domain, filled in from reference TRBV7-6 and TRBJ1-2, reads GAGVSQSPRYKVTKRGQDVALRCDPISGHVSLYWYRQALGQGPEFLTYFNYEAQQDKSGLPNDRFSAERPEGSISTLTIQRTEQRDSAMYRCASRRDRGYGYTFGSGTRLTVV.

The chain combines TRBV6-5 with TRBJ1-6; TRBD1 aligns across 12 bases. V gave up 7 bases and J gave up 10 bases; unmatched junction bases: 5. The CDR3 spans 14 residues. Looked up from germline, CDR1 is MNHEY and CDR2 is SVGAGI. The CDR3 reads CASKWDRGQSPLHF. CDR3 coding DNA: TGTGCCAGCAAATGGGACAGGGGGCAATCACCCCTCCACTTT.

This clone was observed a handful of times. This chain joins TRBV5-6 and TRBJ2-7; 11 nucleotides match TRBD2. This CDR3 region has 13 residues. With 6 bases clipped from V and 5 bases from J, the junction kept 4 bases outside the gene matches. Germline loops: CDR1 SGHDT, CDR2 YYEEEE. CDR3 nucleotide sequence: TGTGCCAGCAAACTAGCGGGAGTCAACGAGCAGTACTTC. The encoded protein is CASKLAGVNEQYF.

The chain is built from TRBV19 and TRBJ2-5, with 8 positions matching TRBD2. CDR3 size: 15 residues. Germline CDR1 and CDR2: LNHDA and SQIVND (reference sequence). The trim removed 3 bases at V and 5 bases at J, leaving 8 bases unmatched. CDR3 region: CASSIVIAGSETQYF. In DNA form, the CDR3 reads TGTGCCAGTAGTATCGTAATAGCGGGAAGCGAGACCCAGTACTTC.

The genes are TRBV5-5 and TRBJ2-7, with D hard to call. The germline V and J ends were trimmed by 5 bases and 7 bases, with 13 bases remaining between them. This CDR3 comprises 12 residues. The V gene's germline CDR1 is SGHKS and CDR2 YYEKEE (reference sequence). CDR3 bases: TGTGCCAGCAGTGAGGCCACAAAAGAGCAGTACTTC. It translates to CASSEATKEQYF.

The chain combines TRBV6-1 with TRBJ2-1, with D uncertain. V was trimmed by 4 bases and J by 0 bases, leaving 7 bases between them. This CDR3 is 14 amino acids long. Germline V gene sequence: CDR1 MNHNS, CDR2 SASEGT. This chain's CDR3 is CASSAVSSYNEQFF. In DNA form, the CDR3 reads TGTGCCAGCAGTGCAGTAAGCTCCTACAATGAGCAGTTCTTC.

V and J are TRBV6-5 and TRBJ2-3; tentatively, D is TRBD2 (6 bases). This CDR3 region has 12 residues. Trimming took off 5 bases at V and 6 bases at J, with 9 bases between the two ends. From germline, CDR1 is MNHEY and CDR2 SVGAGI. The CDR3 nucleotides are TGTGCCAGCAGTCTCCGGGGGGATACGCAGTATTTT. Residues: CASSLRGDTQYF.

The CDR3 loop is CASTLSGTVANYGYTF. CDR3 bases: TGTGCCAGTACCCTTTCTGGGACAGTAGCTAACTATGGCTACACCTTC. V is TRBV19 and J is TRBJ1-2; 7 bases fit TRBD1. Germline values: CDR1 LNHDA, CDR2 SQIVND (reference sequence). With 7 bases clipped from V and 0 bases from J, the junction kept 11 bases outside the gene matches. The CDR3 loop spans 16 amino acids.

This chain links TRBV6-1 with TRBJ1-3, with D perhaps matching TRBD1 (6 bases). The CDR3 has 15 amino acids. V gave up 6 bases and J gave up 3 bases, with 15 bases separating them. Germline lookup yields CDR1 MNHNS and CDR2 SASEGT. CDR3 DNA sequence: TGTGCCAGCAGGAGCCGGGGGGCGCGTGGAAACACCATATATTTT. Its protein product is CASRSRGARGNTIYF.

The chain couples TRBV2 to TRBJ1-6, with 9 bases matching TRBD1. Trimming at V came to 5 bases and at J to 7 bases, leaving 3 bases not matched to a gene. The CDR3 covers 14 residues. From germline, CDR1 is SNHLY and CDR2 FYNNEI. CDR3 nucleotide sequence: TGTGCCAGCAGTTTCGGACAGGGGAATTCACCCCTCCACTTT. Protein sequence: CASSFGQGNSPLHF.

The chain couples TRBV11-2 to TRBJ1-1; the match to TRBD1 covers 8 bases. This CDR3 comprises 15 residues. Germline V gene data show CDR1 as SGHAT and CDR2 as FQNNGV. V shed 5 bases, J shed 3 bases, and the junction held 8 bases outside the gene matches. The CDR3 nucleotides are TGTGCCAGCAGCAAAGATACAGGGGGTCACACTGAAGCTTTCTTT. This sequence encodes CASSKDTGGHTEAFF.

V and J are TRBV28 and TRBJ2-7, with a tentative D call TRBD1 (5 bases). This CDR3 contains 15 residues. Looked up from germline, CDR1 is MDHEN and CDR2 is SYDVKM. V lost 5 bases and J lost 0, with 14 bases in between. CDR3 amino acids: CASSTRQLISYEQYF. CDR3 in DNA: TGTGCCAGCAGTACAAGACAGCTTATCTCCTACGAGCAGTACTTC.

The rearrangement uses TRBV9 and TRBJ2-1, with 8 nucleotides matching TRBD1. This CDR3 has 16 residues. Germline lookup yields CDR1 SGDLS and CDR2 YYNGEE. With V trimmed by 4 bases and J by 2 bases, 8 bases remained unmatched. The CDR3 DNA follows: TGTGCCAGCAGCACACCCGGGACAGGAGCCTACAATGAGCAGTTCTTC. Its protein is CASSTPGTGAYNEQFF.

The genes are TRBV5-1 and TRBJ2-1; 9 nucleotides agree with TRBD1. Germline CDR1 reads SGHRS; CDR2 reads YFSETQ. CDR3 length: 15 amino acids. The junction had 10 bases not matched to a gene; V was cut back by 5 bases and J by 7 bases. CDR3 amino acids: CASSPDRGKGNEQFF. The CDR3 DNA follows: TGCGCCAGCAGTCCCGACAGGGGGAAGGGTAATGAGCAGTTCTTC.

The rearrangement joins TRBV5-1 to TRBJ1-1; no clear D. V was cut by 3 bases and J by 0 bases, with 6 bases left in between. CDR1 is SGHRS, CDR2 YFSETQ, per germline. The CDR3 is 13 residues long. CDR3 DNA sequence: TGCGCCAGCAGCTCCAGGTTGAACACTGAAGCTTTCTTT. This translates into CASSSRLNTEAFF.

This chain connects TRBV6-5 to TRBJ2-7, with 9 positions matching TRBD1. Germline CDR1 is MNHEY and CDR2 is SVGAGI. The CDR3 consists of 14 residues. J lost 3 bases, V lost 6 bases, and 6 bases had no gene match. The CDR3 sequence is CASSRTGDHYEQYF. The CDR3 DNA follows: TGTGCCAGCAGCCGGACAGGGGACCACTACGAGCAGTACTTC.

The gene calls are TRBV28 and TRBJ1-1; 12 bases line up with TRBD1. The germline CDR1 and CDR2 sequences are MDHEN and SYDVKM. V gave up 6 bases and J gave up 4 bases; unmatched junction bases: 6. The CDR3 is made up of 15 amino acids. CDR3 sequence: CASSSGTGGVTEAFF. CDR3 DNA sequence: TGTGCCAGCAGCTCCGGGACAGGGGGCGTCACTGAAGCTTTCTTT.

The chain recombines TRBV2 with TRBJ2-2; maybe TRBD1 (5 bases). The CDR3 consists of 15 residues. Trimming left V 7 bases short and J 1 base short, with 13 bases between. Germline CDR1 SNHLY, CDR2 FYNNEI. The DNA for the CDR3 is TGTGCCAGCACCCTGGGCAGGGTGAACACCGGGGAGCTGTTTTTT. Residues: CASTLGRVNTGELFF.

The chain links TRBV30 to TRBJ2-1; the match to TRBD2 covers 8 bases. After removal of 2 bases from V and 3 bases from J, the junction contained 6 bases not matched to a gene. The CDR3 loop spans 15 amino acids. The germline V gene encodes CDR1 GTSNPN and CDR2 SVGIG (reference sequence). The CDR3 DNA follows: TGTGCCTGGAGTCGGGGGGGGGCTCTCTACAATGAGCAGTTCTTC. This gives the protein CAWSRGGALYNEQFF.

The chain employs TRBV15 and TRBJ2-2, with 9 bases that match TRBD1. CDR1 LNHNV and CDR2 YYDKDF come from the germline V gene (reference sequence). The CDR3 consists of 16 residues. J lost 0 bases, V lost 1 base, and 0 bases had no gene match. CDR3 nucleotide sequence: TGTGCCACCAGCAGAGGACAGGGGGCGAACACCGGGGAGCTGTTTTTT. Translating gives CATSRGQGANTGELFF.